The 13 T cell receptor beta chains presented below share a single source sample, sequenced in a study of cytotoxic CD8 clonotypes in ibrutinib-treated CLL. TCRdb keeps only in-frame clones here, not all; method: immunoSEQ multiplex PCR. The sample shows approximately 320,000 clones, under 70% of them seen only once. The sequencing used PBMCs, collected after 36 months of ibrutinib treatment. The source of these receptors is a human donor with chronic lymphocytic leukemia.

The CDR3 coding sequence is TGTGCCAGCAGCTTCCGGGGGTTGGGAAACACCATATATTTT. Its protein is CASSFRGLGNTIYF. V and J are TRBV7-6 and TRBJ1-3; possible D gene TRBD1, 5 bases. Germline-derived CDR1 and CDR2 are SGHVS and FNYEAQ. The CDR3 consists of 14 residues. V was pared by 3 bases and J by 4 bases, with 10 bases between.

The chain uses TRBV6-5 and TRBJ2-6; D remains unclear. The germline gives CDR1 MNHEY, CDR2 SVGAGI. This CDR3 is 15 amino acids long. V was pared by 2 bases and J by 1 base, with 6 bases between. The chain's CDR3 is CASSYQRSGANVLTF. In nucleotides, the CDR3 is TGTGCCAGCAGTTACCAAAGATCTGGGGCCAACGTCCTGACTTTC.

The chain recombines TRBV4-2 with TRBJ2-7; 8 bases are shared with TRBD2. CDR3 length equals 16 residues. The V gene end was trimmed by 1 base and the J gene end by 0 bases; junction bases not matched to a gene: 5. Germline V gene lookup returns CDR1 LGHNA and CDR2 YNFKEQ. The CDR3 here is CASSQVAGGLSYEQYF. The CDR3 nucleotides read TGTGCCAGCAGCCAAGTGGCGGGGGGCCTCTCCTACGAGCAGTACTTC.

V gene TRBV6-6 combines with J gene TRBJ2-5, with 12 positions matching TRBD1. The CDR3 loop spans 13 amino acids. Per germline, CDR1 MNHNY and CDR2 SVGAGI (reference sequence). Losses at the gene ends were 7 bases for V and 14 bases for J; bases not matched to a gene: 11. CDR3 region: CASTPTRDRGPYF. CDR3 nucleotide sequence: TGTGCCAGCACCCCGACGAGGGACAGGGGGCCTTACTTC.

The chain carries TRBV6-6 and TRBJ1-4; possibly TRBD1 for D (5 bases). From germline, CDR1 is MNHNY and CDR2 SVGAGI (reference sequence). Trimming took 2 bases from V and 3 from J, leaving 7 bases between them. This CDR3 region has 14 residues. Here the CDR3 DNA reads TGTGCCAGCAGTTACCTAGGGGCTAATGAAAAACTGTTTTTT. Translated: CASSYLGANEKLFF.

The CDR3 DNA reads TGTGCCAGCTCACCTACTAGCAATGAGCAGTTCTTC. This codes for CASSPTSNEQFF. J is TRBJ2-1 and V is TRBV18, with D possibly TRBD2 on 5 matching bases. Deletions cut 3 bases from V and 6 bases from J, with 6 bases between. CDR3 length equals 12 residues. Germline CDR1 reads KGHSH; CDR2 reads LQKENI.

CDR3 loop: CSVVVTGELFF. The CDR3 DNA sequence: TGCAGCGTTGTCGTAACCGGGGAGCTGTTTTTT. The chain has TRBV29-1 and TRBJ2-2; no clear D. The ends were cut back, 4 bases at V and 5 bases at J, with 5 bases in the middle. Germline V gives CDR1 SQVTM, CDR2 ANQGSEA. The CDR3 loop spans 11 amino acids.

This clone was recorded a few times. V and J are TRBV5-4 and TRBJ1-2; D gene uncertain. The V gene's germline CDR1 is SGHNT and CDR2 YYREEE (reference sequence). Trimming removed 0 bases at V and 8 bases at J, with 11 bases between. The CDR3 has 13 amino acids. CDR3 nucleotides: TGTGCCAGCAGCTTGGCCGGAGGTGGGGGCTACACCTTC. It is translated as CASSLAGGGGYTF.

V usage is TRBV11-3 and J usage is TRBJ2-2; D uncertain. Trimming removed 1 base at V and 7 bases at J, with 7 bases between. CDR3 size: 13 residues. Per germline, CDR1 SGHNT and CDR2 YENEEA. The CDR3, as DNA: TGTGCCAGCAGCTTAGTGCAGATCGGGGAGCTGTTTTTT. Amino acids: CASSLVQIGELFF.

The gene calls are TRBV19 and TRBJ2-7; possible D gene TRBD2, 6 bases. Trimming stripped 1 base from V and 4 bases from J, with 17 bases between. CDR3 size: 16 residues. Looked up from germline, CDR1 is LNHDA and CDR2 is SQIVND (reference sequence). CDR3 sequence: CASSIVGGSPSYEQYF. The DNA for the CDR3 is TGTGCCAGTAGTATAGTTGGGGGGTCTCCCTCATACGAGCAGTACTTC.

V usage is TRBV7-2 and J usage is TRBJ1-2; 8 positions match TRBD1. CDR1 SGHTA and CDR2 FQGNSA come from the germline V gene. The J segment lost 8 bases and the V segment lost 3 bases, leaving 2 bases of the junction unmatched. The CDR3 spans 12 residues. CDR3 sequence (DNA): TGTGCCAGCAGCTTCGACAGGGGCGGCTACACCTTC. It is translated as CASSFDRGGYTF.

The CDR3 here is CASSYSPQGETQYF. CDR3 nucleotide sequence: TGTGCCAGCAGTTACTCCCCTCAAGGGGAGACCCAGTACTTC. The chain links TRBV6-5 to TRBJ2-5; D uncertain. Germline V gene sequence: CDR1 MNHEY, CDR2 SVGAGI. V lost 0 bases and J lost 5, with 10 bases in between. The CDR3 runs 14 residues.

The chain links TRBV9 to TRBJ2-3; D remains unclear. V dropped 2 bases and J dropped 6 bases, with 13 bases sitting between them. The CDR3 runs 14 residues. Per germline, CDR1 SGDLS and CDR2 YYNGEE. The CDR3 DNA reads TGTGCCAGCAGCGTCGTCCGAGCTTGGGATACGCAGTATTTT. Amino acids: CASSVVRAWDTQYF. The whole variable domain, remainder taken from reference TRBV9 and TRBJ2-3, is DSGVTQTPKHLITATGQRVTLRCSPRSGDLSVYWYQQSLDQGLQFLIQYYNGEERAKGNILERFSAQQFPDLHSELNLSSLELGDSALYFCASSVVRAWDTQYFGPGTRLTVL.